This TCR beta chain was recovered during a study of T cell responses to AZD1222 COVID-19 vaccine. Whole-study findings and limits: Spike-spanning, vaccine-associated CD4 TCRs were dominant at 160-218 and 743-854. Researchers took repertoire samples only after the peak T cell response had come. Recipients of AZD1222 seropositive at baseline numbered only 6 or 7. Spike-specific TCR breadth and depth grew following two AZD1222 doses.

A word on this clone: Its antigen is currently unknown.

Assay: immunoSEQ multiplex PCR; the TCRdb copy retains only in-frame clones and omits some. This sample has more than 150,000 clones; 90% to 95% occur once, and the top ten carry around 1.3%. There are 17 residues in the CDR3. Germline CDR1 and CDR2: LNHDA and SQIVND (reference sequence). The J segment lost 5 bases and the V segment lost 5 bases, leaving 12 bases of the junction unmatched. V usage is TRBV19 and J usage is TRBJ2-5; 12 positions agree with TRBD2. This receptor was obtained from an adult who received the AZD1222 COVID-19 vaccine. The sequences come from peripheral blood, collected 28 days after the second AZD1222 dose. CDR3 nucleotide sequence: TGTGCCAGTAGTCTGACCCTAGCGGGAGGGGCGCAGGAGACCCAGTACTTC. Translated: CASSLTLAGGAQETQYF.